This TCR beta chain was identified during a study of cytomegalovirus exposure and HLA in healthy donors. Data came from immunoSEQ multiplex PCR; TCRdb stores just in-frame clones and leaves some out. The sample lists around 150,000 clones; less than 95% were seen once. The germline V gene encodes CDR1 SGHRS and CDR2 YFSETQ. The CDR3 contains 15 residues. V dropped 0 bases and J dropped 0 bases, with 9 bases sitting between them. The chain carries TRBV5-1 and TRBJ1-1; tentatively, D is TRBD1 (6 bases). The TCR was taken from a woman in her late teens or twenties in good health and CMV-seropositive. Sequenced material: PBMCs. The DNA of the CDR3 is TGCGCCAGCAGCTTGGGGGGGCCCCTGAACACTGAAGCTTTCTTT. Its protein is CASSLGGPLNTEAFF.